The TCR beta chain described here comes from a study of blood T cells in healthy people across ages. This CDR3 is 13 amino acids long. Trimming cost V 3 bases and J 4 bases, with 12 bases left between them. The V gene's germline CDR1 is SQVTM and CDR2 ANQGSEA. The second PCR ran 7 to 11 cycles with a sample-barcoded 5' primer and J-beta primers. TCRdb redid the calling of the 5' RACE reads with MiXCR, one entry per CDR3 protein. The data hold over 500,000 distinct CDR3 sequences, with about 29% observed a single time. Overall study findings and caveats: Observed TCR beta diversity per million T cells went down as age went up. This fall followed a roughly linear course with age. Relative to aged donors, long-lived donors carried more naive CD4+ cells and displayed higher diversity.

A few counts support this clonotype. Its antigen is as yet unknown. A further study also used this sample, focusing on T cells of mothers and their children.

Sequenced: blood. This sequence joins TRBV29-1 and TRBJ1-2; D remains unclear. The receptor was isolated from a boy aged 2-9 years in good health. The CDR3 here is CSVDLPGPYGYTF. As DNA, the CDR3 is TGCAGCGTTGACCTCCCAGGCCCCTATGGCTACACCTTC. Full variable domain (missing parts from reference TRBV29-1 and TRBJ1-2): SAVISQKPSRDICQRGTSLTIQCQVDSQVTMMFWYRQQPGQSLTLIATANQGSEATYESGFVIDKFPISRPNLTFSTLTVSNMSPEDSSIYLCSVDLPGPYGYTFGSGTRLTVV.